This TCR beta chain derives from a study of blood T cell repertoires in COVID-19. Turning to the study itself: From the United States, Italy and Spain came samples of acute and convalescent COVID-19.

Per the study methods: Reference gene primer amplification in the assay estimated nucleated cell counts. Sequencing was performed with immunoSEQ multiplex PCR; in TCRdb, only in-frame clones are kept and a portion is missing. V and J calls and clone size are given by that table; D and trimming were obtained from the DNA. The sample includes 300,000 to 400,000 clones, roughly 89% of them seen just once. Recovery among Cohort 3 donors was established by two negative PCRs, clearance, or symptom resolution. The CDR3 is 15 residues long. V was pared by 7 bases and J by 3 bases, with 9 bases of the junction left unmatched. Germline lookup yields CDR1 SQVTM and CDR2 ANQGSEA. This clone was seen once.

The sequence was obtained from a man aged 60 to 75 who had recovered from COVID-19. The sequenced sample was PBMCs or T cells enriched from blood (not recorded which). The chain combines TRBV29-1 with TRBJ2-5; 12 nucleotides match TRBD1. The CDR3 DNA follows: TGCAGCGCTCAAGGGGGACAGGGGGCGAAAGAGACCCAGTACTTC. It encodes CSAQGGQGAKETQYF.